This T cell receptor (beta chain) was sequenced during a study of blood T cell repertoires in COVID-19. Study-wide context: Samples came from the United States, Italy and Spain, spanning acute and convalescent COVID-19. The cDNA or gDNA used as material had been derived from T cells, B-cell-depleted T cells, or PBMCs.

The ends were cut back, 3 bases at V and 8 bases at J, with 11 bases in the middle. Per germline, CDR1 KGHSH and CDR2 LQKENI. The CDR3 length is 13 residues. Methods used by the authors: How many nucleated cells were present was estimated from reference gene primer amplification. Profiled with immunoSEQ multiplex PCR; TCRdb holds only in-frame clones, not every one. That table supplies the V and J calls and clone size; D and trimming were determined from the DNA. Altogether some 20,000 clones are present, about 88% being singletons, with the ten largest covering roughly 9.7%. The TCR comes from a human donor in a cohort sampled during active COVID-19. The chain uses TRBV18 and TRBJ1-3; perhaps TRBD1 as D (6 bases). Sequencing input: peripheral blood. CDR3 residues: CASSPTRGDTIYF. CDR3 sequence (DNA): TGTGCCAGCTCACCGACCAGGGGCGACACCATATATTTT.